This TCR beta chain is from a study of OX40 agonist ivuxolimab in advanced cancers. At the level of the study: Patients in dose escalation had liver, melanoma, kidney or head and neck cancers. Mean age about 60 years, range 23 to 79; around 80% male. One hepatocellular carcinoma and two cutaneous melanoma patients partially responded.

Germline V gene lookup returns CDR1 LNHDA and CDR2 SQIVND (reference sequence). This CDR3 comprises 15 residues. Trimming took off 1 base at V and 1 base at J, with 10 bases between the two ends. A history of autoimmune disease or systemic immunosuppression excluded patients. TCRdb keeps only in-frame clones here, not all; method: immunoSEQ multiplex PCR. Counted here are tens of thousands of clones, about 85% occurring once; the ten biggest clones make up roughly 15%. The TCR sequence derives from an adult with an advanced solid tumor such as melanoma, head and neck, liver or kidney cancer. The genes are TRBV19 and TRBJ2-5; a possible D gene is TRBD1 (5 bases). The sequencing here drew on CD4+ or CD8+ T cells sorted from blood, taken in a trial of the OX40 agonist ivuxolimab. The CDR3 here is CASSIGGLTQETQYF. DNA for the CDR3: TGTGCCAGTAGTATAGGGGGCCTCACCCAAGAGACCCAGTACTTC.